Listed below are T cell receptor beta chains from one sample, sequenced in a study of T cells in Graves' hyperthyroidism and ophthalmopathy. MiXCR, applied by TCRdb to the multiplex PCR reads, yields one record per CDR3 protein. The sample consists of some 300,000 distinct CDR3 sequences, roughly an eighth of them appearing once. The sequenced sample was blood. Receptors were obtained from a woman between 40 and 55 years old with Graves' hyperthyroidism. The conserved cysteine and the conserved F or W are not part of the CDR3 here. Each record gives: CDR3 length, V gene, J gene, CDR3 protein.

cdr3_length: 8; v_call: TRBV24-1; j_call: TRBJ2-7; cdr3_aa: ATSVHEQY
cdr3_length: 9; v_call: TRBV24-1; j_call: TRBJ2-3; cdr3_aa: ATSTGDTQY
cdr3_length: 15; v_call: TRBV6-6; j_call: TRBJ2-1; cdr3_aa: ASSYNGRGNPYNEQF
cdr3_length: 12; v_call: TRBV10-3; j_call: TRBJ2-7; cdr3_aa: AISEQAGAYEQY
cdr3_length: 11; v_call: TRBV7-9; j_call: TRBJ2-7; cdr3_aa: ASSSEAGYEQY
cdr3_length: 12; v_call: TRBV5-1; j_call: TRBJ1-2; cdr3_aa: ASSLAGSSRGYT
cdr3_length: 15; v_call: TRBV24-1; j_call: TRBJ2-1; cdr3_aa: ATSDRTTSGSYNEQF
cdr3_length: 12; v_call: TRBV5-1; j_call: TRBJ1-1; cdr3_aa: ASSLGVDSSEAF
cdr3_length: 13; v_call: TRBV5-6; j_call: TRBJ2-7; cdr3_aa: ASSLGQLISYEQY
cdr3_length: 12; v_call: TRBV6-5; j_call: TRBJ1-2; cdr3_aa: ASSYMGTDYGYT
cdr3_length: 12; v_call: TRBV9; j_call: TRBJ2-1; cdr3_aa: ATNAGGPGNEQF
cdr3_length: 10; v_call: TRBV12-3/TRBV12-4; j_call: TRBJ1-5; cdr3_aa: ASTLGYQPQH
cdr3_length: 13; v_call: TRBV29-1; j_call: TRBJ2-7; cdr3_aa: SPPSGSQRTYEQY
cdr3_length: 12; v_call: TRBV7-9; j_call: TRBJ2-3; cdr3_aa: ASRWTSGSSTQY
cdr3_length: 11; v_call: TRBV11-3; j_call: TRBJ1-2; cdr3_aa: ASSSAVNYGYT
cdr3_length: 12; v_call: TRBV6-1; j_call: TRBJ2-1; cdr3_aa: ASRGARGDNEQF
cdr3_length: 10; v_call: TRBV6-1; j_call: TRBJ2-2; cdr3_aa: ASSGSTGELF
cdr3_length: 13; v_call: TRBV6-1; j_call: TRBJ2-7; cdr3_aa: ASSEGGGGSYEQY
cdr3_length: 12; v_call: TRBV6-1; j_call: TRBJ1-1; cdr3_aa: ASSTGAGDTEAF
cdr3_length: 16; v_call: TRBV20-1; j_call: TRBJ2-1; cdr3_aa: SANTGTSGRANYNEQF
cdr3_length: 14; v_call: TRBV3-1; j_call: TRBJ2-5; cdr3_aa: ASSAHATGISETQY
cdr3_length: 13; v_call: TRBV28; j_call: TRBJ1-1; cdr3_aa: ASRPLWGMGTEAF
cdr3_length: 14; v_call: TRBV6-1; j_call: TRBJ1-5; cdr3_aa: ASSPWTDFSNQPQH
cdr3_length: 13; v_call: TRBV7-8; j_call: TRBJ2-3; cdr3_aa: ASSFRIASTDTQY
cdr3_length: 12; v_call: TRBV6-4; j_call: TRBJ2-2; cdr3_aa: ASSEGGTTGELF
cdr3_length: 12; v_call: TRBV7-2; j_call: TRBJ1-1; cdr3_aa: ASSFSQGGPEAF
cdr3_length: 13; v_call: TRBV2; j_call: TRBJ1-3; cdr3_aa: ASSGLGQGADTIY
cdr3_length: 10; v_call: TRBV20-1; j_call: TRBJ2-7; cdr3_aa: SARALGYEQY
cdr3_length: 10; v_call: TRBV7-2; j_call: TRBJ2-5; cdr3_aa: ASSSMLETQY
cdr3_length: 11; v_call: TRBV7-2; j_call: TRBJ2-5; cdr3_aa: ASSLLTRETQY
cdr3_length: 13; v_call: TRBV2; j_call: TRBJ2-5; cdr3_aa: ASRLLAGVGETQY
cdr3_length: 13; v_call: TRBV11-3; j_call: TRBJ1-2; cdr3_aa: ASSLERAGGNGYT